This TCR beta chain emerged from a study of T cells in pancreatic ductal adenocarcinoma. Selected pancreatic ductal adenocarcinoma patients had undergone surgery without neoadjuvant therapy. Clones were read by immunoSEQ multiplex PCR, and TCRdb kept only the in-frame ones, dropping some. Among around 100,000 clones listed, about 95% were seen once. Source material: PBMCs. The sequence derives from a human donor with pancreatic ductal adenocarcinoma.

The CDR3 sequence is CATKGLGTEAFF. Written as DNA, the CDR3 is TGTGCCACTAAGGGGTTAGGCACTGAAGCTTTCTTT. The chain uses TRBV27 and TRBJ1-1; perhaps TRBD1 as D (5 bases). This CDR3 region has 12 residues. Germline V gives CDR1 MNHEY, CDR2 SMNVEV (reference sequence). V was trimmed by 10 bases and J by 4 bases, leaving 13 bases between them.